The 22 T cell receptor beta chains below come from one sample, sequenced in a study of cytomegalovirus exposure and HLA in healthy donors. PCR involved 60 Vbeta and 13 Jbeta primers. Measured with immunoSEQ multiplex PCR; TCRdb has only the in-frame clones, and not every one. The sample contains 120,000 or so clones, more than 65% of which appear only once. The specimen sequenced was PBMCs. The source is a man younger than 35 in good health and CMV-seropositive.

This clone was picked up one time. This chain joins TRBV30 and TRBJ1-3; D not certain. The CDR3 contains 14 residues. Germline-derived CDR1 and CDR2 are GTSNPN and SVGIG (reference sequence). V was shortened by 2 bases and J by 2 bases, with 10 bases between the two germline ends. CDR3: CAWSRAGTGNTIYF. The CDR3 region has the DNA TGTGCCTGGAGTCGGGCGGGAACTGGAAACACCATATATTTT.

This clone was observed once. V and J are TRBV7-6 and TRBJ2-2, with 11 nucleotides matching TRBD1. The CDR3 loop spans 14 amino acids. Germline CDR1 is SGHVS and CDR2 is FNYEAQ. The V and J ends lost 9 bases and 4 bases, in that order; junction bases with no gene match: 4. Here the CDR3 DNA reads TGTGCCAGTGCAGGGACAGGGGGCACCGGGGAGCTGTTTTTT. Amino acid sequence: CASAGTGGTGELFF.

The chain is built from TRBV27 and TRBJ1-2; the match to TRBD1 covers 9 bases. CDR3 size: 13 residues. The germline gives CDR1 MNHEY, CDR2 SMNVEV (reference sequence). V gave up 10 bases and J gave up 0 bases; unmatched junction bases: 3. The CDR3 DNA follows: TGTGCCACCTGGACAGGGGCTAACTATGGCTACACCTTC. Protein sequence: CATWTGANYGYTF.

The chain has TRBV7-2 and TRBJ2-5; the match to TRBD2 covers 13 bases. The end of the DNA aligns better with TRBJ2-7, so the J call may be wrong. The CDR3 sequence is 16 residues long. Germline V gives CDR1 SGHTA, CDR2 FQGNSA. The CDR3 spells CASRRLAGGLSYEQYF. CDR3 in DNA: TGTGCCAGCAGAAGACTAGCGGGAGGCCTCTCCTACGAGCAGTACTTC.

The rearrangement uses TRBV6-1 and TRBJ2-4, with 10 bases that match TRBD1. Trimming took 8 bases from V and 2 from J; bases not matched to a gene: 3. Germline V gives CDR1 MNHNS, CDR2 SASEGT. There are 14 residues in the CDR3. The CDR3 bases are TGTGCCAGCGAGACAGGGGGCCCCAAAAACATTCAGTACTTC. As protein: CASETGGPKNIQYF.

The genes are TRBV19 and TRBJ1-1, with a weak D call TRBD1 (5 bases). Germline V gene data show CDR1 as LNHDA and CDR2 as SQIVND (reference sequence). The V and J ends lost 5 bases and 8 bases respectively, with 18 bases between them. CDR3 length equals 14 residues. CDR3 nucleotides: TGTGCCAGTAGTGTGGGGGGTGGGGGGAGCGAAGCTTTCTTT. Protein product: CASSVGGGGSEAFF.

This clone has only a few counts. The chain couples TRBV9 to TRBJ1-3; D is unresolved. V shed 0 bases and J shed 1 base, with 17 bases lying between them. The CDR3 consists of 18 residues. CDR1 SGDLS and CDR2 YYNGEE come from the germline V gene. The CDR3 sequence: CASSVGSGPTWSGNTIYF. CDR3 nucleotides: TGTGCCAGCAGCGTAGGTTCGGGTCCCACGTGGTCTGGAAACACCATATATTTT.

CDR3 loop: CASSLGPGGNEQFF. The CDR3 coding sequence is TGCGCCAGCAGCTTGGGTCCGGGGGGTAATGAGCAGTTCTTC. V usage is TRBV5-1 and J usage is TRBJ2-1; 7 bases fit TRBD2. Trimming at V came to 0 bases and at J to 7 bases, leaving 4 bases not matched to a gene. The CDR3 contains 14 residues. CDR1 and CDR2 from the germline V gene are SGHRS and YFSETQ.

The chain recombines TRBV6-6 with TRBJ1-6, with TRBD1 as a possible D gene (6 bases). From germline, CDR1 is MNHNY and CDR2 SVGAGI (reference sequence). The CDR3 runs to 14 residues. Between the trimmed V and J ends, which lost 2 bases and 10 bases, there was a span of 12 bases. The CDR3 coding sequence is TGTGCCAGCAGTTACCCAGCCACAGGGTCACCCCTCCACTTT. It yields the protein CASSYPATGSPLHF.

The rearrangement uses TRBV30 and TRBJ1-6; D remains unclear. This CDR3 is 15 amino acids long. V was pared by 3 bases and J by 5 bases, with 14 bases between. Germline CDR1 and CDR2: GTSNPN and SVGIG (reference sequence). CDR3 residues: CAWSGEGRNNSPLHF. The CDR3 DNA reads TGTGCCTGGAGCGGGGAGGGCCGCAATAATTCACCCCTCCACTTT.

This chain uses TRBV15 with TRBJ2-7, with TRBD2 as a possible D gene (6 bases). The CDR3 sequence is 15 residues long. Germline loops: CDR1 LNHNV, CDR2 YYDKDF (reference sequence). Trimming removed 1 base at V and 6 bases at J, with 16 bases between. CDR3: CATSRAPLGGVEQYF. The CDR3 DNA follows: TGTGCCACCAGCAGAGCCCCCTTAGGAGGGGTCGAGCAGTACTTC.

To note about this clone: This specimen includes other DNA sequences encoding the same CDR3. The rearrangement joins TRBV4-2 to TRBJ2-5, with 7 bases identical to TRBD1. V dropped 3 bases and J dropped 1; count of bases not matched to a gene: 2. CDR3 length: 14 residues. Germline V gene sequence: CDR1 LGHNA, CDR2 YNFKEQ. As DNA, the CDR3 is TGTGCCAGCAGCCAGGGACAGAGCCAAGAGACCCAGTACTTC. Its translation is CASSQGQSQETQYF.

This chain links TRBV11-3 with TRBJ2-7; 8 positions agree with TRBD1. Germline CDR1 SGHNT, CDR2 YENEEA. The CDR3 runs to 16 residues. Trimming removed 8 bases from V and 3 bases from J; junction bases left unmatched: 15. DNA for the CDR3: TGTGCCAGCGATCTCCAAACAGGGGGTACAGACTACGAGCAGTACTTC. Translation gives CASDLQTGGTDYEQYF.

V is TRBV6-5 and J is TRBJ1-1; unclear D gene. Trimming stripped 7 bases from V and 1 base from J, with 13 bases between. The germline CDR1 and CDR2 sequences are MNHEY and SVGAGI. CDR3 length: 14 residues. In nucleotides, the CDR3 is TGTGCCAGCATTAAAGGCCGGGAGAACACTGAAGCTTTCTTT. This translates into CASIKGRENTEAFF.

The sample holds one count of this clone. CDR3 DNA: TGTGCCAGCAGCCAAGGAAAGGGACAGGGGGCCTCCTACGAGCAGTACTTC. The encoded protein is CASSQGKGQGASYEQYF. The chain is built from TRBV14 and TRBJ2-7, with TRBD1 matching over 12 bases. J gave up 0 bases and V 1 base, and 4 bases lay outside the gene matches. The CDR3 is 17 residues long. Germline V gene lookup returns CDR1 SGHDN and CDR2 FVKESK.

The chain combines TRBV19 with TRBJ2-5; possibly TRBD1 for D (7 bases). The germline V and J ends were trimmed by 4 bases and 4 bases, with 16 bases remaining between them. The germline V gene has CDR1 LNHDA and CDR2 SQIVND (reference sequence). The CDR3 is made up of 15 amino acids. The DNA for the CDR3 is TGTGCCAGTAGTACTATTCCAGGGGGGACAGAGACCCAGTACTTC. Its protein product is CASSTIPGGTETQYF. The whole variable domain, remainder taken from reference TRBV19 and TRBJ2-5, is DGGITQSPKYLFRKEGQNVTLSCEQNLNHDAMYWYRQDPGQGLRLIYYSQIVNDFQKGDIAEGYSVSREKKESFPLTVTSAQKNPTAFYLCASSTIPGGTETQYFGPGTRLLVL.

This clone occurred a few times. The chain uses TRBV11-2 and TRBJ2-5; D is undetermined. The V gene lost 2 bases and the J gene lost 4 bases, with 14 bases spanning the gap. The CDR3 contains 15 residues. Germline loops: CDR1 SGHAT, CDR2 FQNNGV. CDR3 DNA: TGTGCCAGCAGCTTAAACTCGGAGCCCCCAGAGACCCAGTACTTC. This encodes CASSLNSEPPETQYF. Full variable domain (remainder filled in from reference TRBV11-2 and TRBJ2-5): EAGVAQSPRYKIIEKRQSVAFWCNPISGHATLYWYQQILGQGPKLLIQFQNNGVVDDSQLPKDRFSAERLKGVDSTLKIQPAKLEDSAVYLCASSLNSEPPETQYFGPGTRLLVL.

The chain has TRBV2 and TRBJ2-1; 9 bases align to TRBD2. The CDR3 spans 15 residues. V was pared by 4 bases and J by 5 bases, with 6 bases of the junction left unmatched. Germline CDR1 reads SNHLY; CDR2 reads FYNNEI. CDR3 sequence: CASSGAGGPHNEQFF. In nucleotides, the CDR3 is TGTGCCAGCAGTGGGGCGGGAGGGCCGCACAATGAGCAGTTCTTC.

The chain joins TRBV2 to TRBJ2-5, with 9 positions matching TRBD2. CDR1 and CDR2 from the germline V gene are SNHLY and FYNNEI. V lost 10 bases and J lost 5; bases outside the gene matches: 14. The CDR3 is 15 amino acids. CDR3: CATLIPTSGLETQYF. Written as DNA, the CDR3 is TGTGCCACCCTTATCCCCACTAGCGGGTTGGAGACCCAGTACTTC.

CDR3 sequence: CASRPALTEAFF. The DNA of the CDR3 is TGTGCCAGCAGACCCGCGCTGACTGAAGCTTTCTTT. The chain is built from TRBV6-5 and TRBJ1-1; D is undetermined. Trimming cost V 6 bases and J 5 bases, with 10 bases left between them. CDR1 MNHEY and CDR2 SVGAGI come from the germline V gene. The CDR3 spans 12 residues.

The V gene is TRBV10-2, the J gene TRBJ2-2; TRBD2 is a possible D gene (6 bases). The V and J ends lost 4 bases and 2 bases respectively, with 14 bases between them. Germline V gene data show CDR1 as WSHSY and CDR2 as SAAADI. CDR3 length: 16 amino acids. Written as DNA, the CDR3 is TGCGCCAGCAGTGTACCTGGGGGGAGAAACACCGGGGAGCTGTTTTTT. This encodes CASSVPGGRNTGELFF.

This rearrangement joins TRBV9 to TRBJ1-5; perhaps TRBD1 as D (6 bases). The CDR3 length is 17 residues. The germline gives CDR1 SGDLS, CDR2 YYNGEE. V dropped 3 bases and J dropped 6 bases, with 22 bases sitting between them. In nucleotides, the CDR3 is TGTGCCAGCAGCGCAGGGGACACGGGACGCGAGGGTCAGCCCCAGCATTTT. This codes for CASSAGDTGREGQPQHF.